This T cell receptor (beta chain) was sequenced for a study of blood T cells in healthy people across ages. Findings of the study overall: Both higher diversity and more naive CD4+ cells marked long-lived donors when set against aged donors.

The second PCR ran roughly 7 to 11 cycles with a sample-barcoded 5' primer and J-beta primers. TCRdb re-called the 5' RACE reads through MiXCR, storing one row per CDR3 protein. The sample consists of some 760,000 distinct CDR3 sequences, around a quarter of them appearing once. Points on this clonotype: Antigen specificity is unknown.

At least 5 micrograms of total RNA were extracted per sample. The same sample was also studied in work on T cells of mothers and their children. That report adds: The donor cohort consisted of a few healthy Caucasian mothers and their six children. With the M1S primer of the second PCR, sample barcodes and 2-4 random nucleotides were added.

Specimen: blood. The TCR was taken from a boy younger than 18 in good health.

The CDR3 loop is CASSFLMQETQYF. The CDR3 DNA follows: TGTGCCAGCAGTTTCCTTATGCAAGAGACCCAGTACTTC. V gene TRBV28 combines with J gene TRBJ2-5, with D uncertain. This CDR3 contains 13 residues. Deletions cut 3 bases from V and 2 bases from J, with 7 bases between. Germline V gene sequence: CDR1 MDHEN, CDR2 SYDVKM.